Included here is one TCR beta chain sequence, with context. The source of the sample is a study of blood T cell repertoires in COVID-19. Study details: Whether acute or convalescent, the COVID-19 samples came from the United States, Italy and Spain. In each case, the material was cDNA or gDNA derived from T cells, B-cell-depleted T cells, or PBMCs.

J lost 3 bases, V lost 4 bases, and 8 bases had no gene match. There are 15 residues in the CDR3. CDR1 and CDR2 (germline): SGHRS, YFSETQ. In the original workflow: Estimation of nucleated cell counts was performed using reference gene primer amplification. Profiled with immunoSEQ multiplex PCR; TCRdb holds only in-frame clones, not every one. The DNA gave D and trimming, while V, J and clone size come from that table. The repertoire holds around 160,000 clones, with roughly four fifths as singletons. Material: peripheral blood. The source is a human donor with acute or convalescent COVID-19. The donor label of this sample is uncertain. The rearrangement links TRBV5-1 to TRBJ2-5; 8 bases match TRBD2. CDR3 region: CASSPGVAGKETQYF. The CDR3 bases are TGCGCCAGCAGCCCTGGGGTAGCGGGGAAAGAGACCCAGTACTTC.